These 26 T cell receptor beta chains were all obtained from the same sample, sequenced in a study of blood T cell repertoires in COVID-19. Libraries were prepared by immunoSEQ multiplex PCR; TCRdb keeps only in-frame clonotypes and omits some of them. The repertoire consists of around 200,000 clones, with 75% to 90% occurring once and the leading ten covering roughly 4.5%. The specimen was PBMCs or T cells enriched from blood (not recorded which). The receptors derive from a woman in her 30s who had been exposed to COVID-19.

J is TRBJ1-5 and V is TRBV30; D is perhaps TRBD1 (6 bases). The germline V and J ends were trimmed by 3 bases and 6 bases, with 18 bases remaining between them. CDR1 is GTSNPN, CDR2 SVGIG, per germline (reference sequence). The CDR3 has 15 residues. The CDR3 nucleotides read TGTGCCTGGAGCCGTCAGGGGTCCCTTGGTCAGCCCCAGCATTTT. Translation gives CAWSRQGSLGQPQHF.

V is TRBV18 and J is TRBJ1-6, with D perhaps matching TRBD1 (5 bases). Between the trimmed V and J ends, which lost 2 bases and 10 bases, there was a span of 15 bases. The CDR3 sequence is 15 residues long. Germline V CDR1 and CDR2: KGHSH, LQKENI. In DNA, the CDR3 is TGTGCCAGCTCACCAATGAAGGGGTTAGGATCACCCCTCCACTTT. Its translation is CASSPMKGLGSPLHF.

The rearrangement uses TRBV30 and TRBJ1-2, with a tentative D call TRBD1 (5 bases). In germline, CDR1 is GTSNPN, CDR2 SVGIG (reference sequence). V was clipped by 1 base and J by 5 bases, with 14 bases between them. The length of the CDR3 is 14 residues. The CDR3 DNA sequence: TGTGCCTGGAGTGGAGGACAAGGAGCTTATGGCTACACCTTC. Translation: CAWSGGQGAYGYTF.

V and J are TRBV19 and TRBJ1-5, with TRBD1 as a possible D gene (5 bases). V lost 1 base and J 0 bases, leaving 10 bases between the germline ends. In germline, CDR1 is LNHDA, CDR2 SQIVND (reference sequence). The CDR3 has 16 residues. The CDR3 spells CASSIASGLSNQPQHF. The CDR3 DNA sequence: TGTGCCAGTAGTATAGCATCAGGGCTTAGCAATCAGCCCCAGCATTTT.

This clone appeared many times. The chain links TRBV14 to TRBJ2-3; tentative D call: TRBD1 (6 bases). The germline V gene has CDR1 SGHDN and CDR2 FVKESK. V lost 3 bases, J lost 5 bases, and 12 bases lay in between. CDR3 length: 14 residues. This CDR3 is CASSQVSGVDTQYF. As DNA, the CDR3 is TGTGCCAGCAGCCAGGTTTCAGGGGTAGATACGCAGTATTTT.

The rearrangement uses TRBV30 and TRBJ1-5; no definite D call. This CDR3 has 13 amino acids. Germline CDR1 is GTSNPN and CDR2 is SVGIG (reference sequence). V lost 0 bases and J lost 5, with 8 bases in between. Here the CDR3 DNA reads TGTGCCTGGAGTGTAGGCGGAGATCAGCCCCAGCATTTT. Residues: CAWSVGGDQPQHF.

The chain couples TRBV29-1 to TRBJ1-1, with D perhaps TRBD1 (5 bases). This CDR3 region has 12 residues. The germline gives CDR1 SQVTM, CDR2 ANQGSEA. V was pared by 7 bases and J by 6 bases, with 15 bases between. CDR3 amino acids: CSAIGGRAEAFF. The CDR3 DNA follows: TGCAGCGCTATCGGGGGTAGAGCTGAAGCTTTCTTT.

This clone was detected once. This rearrangement joins TRBV19 to TRBJ2-3; D perhaps matches TRBD1 (6 bases). Trimming removed 1 base at V and 2 bases at J, with 7 bases between. This CDR3 is built from 14 residues. Germline CDR1 and CDR2: LNHDA and SQIVND (reference sequence). The DNA of the CDR3 is TGTGCCAGTAGTATAGCAGGGGTCACAGATACGCAGTATTTT. This encodes CASSIAGVTDTQYF.

The chain has TRBV5-8 and TRBJ1-2; possibly TRBD1 for D (5 bases). Germline values: CDR1 SGHTS, CDR2 YDEGEE. The CDR3 sequence is 13 residues long. V lost 4 bases, J lost 6 bases, and 13 bases lay in between. CDR3 DNA: TGTGCCAGCAGCCTTGGCAGGGCGGATGGCTACACCTTC. Encoded protein: CASSLGRADGYTF.

This clone was seen more than once but under ten times. The CDR3 here is CASSRPGTPGSYEQYF. DNA of the CDR3: TGTGCCAGTAGTCGACCAGGGACACCAGGCTCCTACGAGCAGTACTTC. The J gene is TRBJ2-7, the V gene TRBV19, with a weak D call TRBD1 (6 bases). Germline loops: CDR1 LNHDA, CDR2 SQIVND (reference sequence). V lost 5 bases and J lost 0, with 17 bases in between. The CDR3 is made up of 16 amino acids. The full variable domain, its missing parts supplied by reference TRBV19 and TRBJ2-7, is DGGITQSPKYLFRKEGQNVTLSCEQNLNHDAMYWYRQDPGQGLRLIYYSQIVNDFQKGDIAEGYSVSREKKESFPLTVTSAQKNPTAFYLCASSRPGTPGSYEQYFGPGTRLTVT.

The rearrangement joins TRBV14 to TRBJ1-4; D is unresolved. The CDR3 is 14 amino acids. Germline V lookup: CDR1 SGHDN, CDR2 FVKESK. V gave up 4 bases and J gave up 0 bases, with 6 bases separating them. In DNA form, the CDR3 reads TGTGCCAGCAGCCCCCGCGCAACTAATGAAAAACTGTTTTTT. Its protein is CASSPRATNEKLFF.

The chain is built from TRBV5-1 and TRBJ1-6; weak D call: TRBD1 (6 bases). The V end lost 4 bases, the J end lost 7 bases, and 21 bases lay between the germline ends. The germline CDR1 and CDR2 sequences are SGHRS and YFSETQ. CDR3 length equals 17 residues. CDR3 amino acids: CASSPMAGVGPNSPLHF. CDR3 nucleotide sequence: TGCGCCAGCAGCCCTATGGCAGGGGTGGGACCCAATTCACCCCTCCACTTT.

J is TRBJ1-3 and V is TRBV5-1; 9 nucleotides line up with TRBD1. The CDR3 runs 14 residues. With 3 bases clipped from V and 4 bases from J, the junction kept 2 bases outside the gene matches. Germline CDR1 SGHRS, CDR2 YFSETQ. The CDR3 DNA follows: TGCGCCAGCAGCTCGGGACAGGGAGGAAACACCATATATTTT. It codes for CASSSGQGGNTIYF.

The chain links TRBV9 to TRBJ1-2, with 8 bases matching TRBD1. The CDR3 extends over 15 amino acids. CDR1 is SGDLS and CDR2 is YYNGEE in the germline V gene. Trimming took 4 bases from V and 2 from J; bases not matched to a gene: 7. The CDR3 bases are TGTGCCAGCAGCACCCGGACAGGGCAGAACTATGGCTACACCTTC. Translating gives CASSTRTGQNYGYTF.

This chain uses TRBV5-1 with TRBJ1-1; 9 bases match TRBD1. The CDR3 extends over 15 amino acids. With 3 bases clipped from V and 2 bases from J, the junction kept 5 bases outside the gene matches. Germline CDR1 SGHRS, CDR2 YFSETQ. CDR3 amino acids: CASSSRTGDNTEAFF. The CDR3 DNA sequence: TGCGCCAGCAGCTCCCGGACAGGGGACAACACTGAAGCTTTCTTT.

This clone was seen only once. The rearrangement links TRBV18 to TRBJ2-1; TRBD2 aligns across 9 bases. Germline CDR1 is KGHSH and CDR2 is LQKENI. With V trimmed by 1 base and J by 6 bases, 1 base remained unmatched. The CDR3 consists of 14 residues. This CDR3 is CASSPRGGGNEQFF. The CDR3 DNA follows: TGTGCCAGCTCACCACGCGGGGGGGGCAATGAGCAGTTCTTC.

This sequence joins TRBV7-8 and TRBJ2-5; 10 nucleotides match TRBD2. The CDR3 totals 16 residues. The germline V gene has CDR1 SGHVS and CDR2 FQNEAQ. The trim removed 5 bases at V and 4 bases at J, leaving 10 bases unmatched. CDR3 sequence: CASSPSSGGARETQYF. DNA for the CDR3: TGTGCCAGCAGCCCCTCAAGCGGGGGGGCCAGAGAGACCCAGTACTTC.

The chain is built from TRBV19 and TRBJ2-5, with TRBD1 identical over 9 bases. Unmatched junction bases numbered 8, after V lost 5 bases and J lost 7 bases. This CDR3 has 14 amino acids. Germline V gives CDR1 LNHDA, CDR2 SQIVND (reference sequence). CDR3 region: CASSVGQGTVTQYF. The DNA of the CDR3 is TGTGCCAGTAGTGTCGGACAGGGGACAGTGACCCAGTACTTC.

This chain links TRBV18 with TRBJ2-5; weak D call: TRBD1 (5 bases). V was cut by 2 bases and J by 5 bases, with 9 bases left in between. CDR3 length: 13 residues. Germline CDR1 and CDR2: KGHSH and LQKENI. In DNA, the CDR3 is TGTGCCAGCTCACCAAAGGCAGGGGAGACCCAGTACTTC. This encodes CASSPKAGETQYF.

The V call is TRBV7-2, the J call TRBJ1-2, with 9 positions matching TRBD1. V lost 5 bases to trimming and J lost 2 bases; unmatched junction nucleotides: 9. This CDR3 spans 16 amino acids. Germline V gives CDR1 SGHTA, CDR2 FQGNSA. The CDR3 reads CASSPGQGTGNYGYTF. In DNA, the CDR3 is TGTGCCAGCAGCCCAGGACAGGGGACCGGCAACTATGGCTACACCTTC.

This chain uses TRBV19 with TRBJ1-2; 9 nucleotides align to TRBD1. The germline CDR1 and CDR2 sequences are LNHDA and SQIVND (reference sequence). The CDR3 loop spans 16 amino acids. The V segment lost 9 bases and the J segment 5 bases; nucleotides outside the gene matches: 16. The CDR3 nucleotides read TGTGCCAGCTCATTTCCAACCGGGACAGGGATTTATGGCTACACCTTC. Translation: CASSFPTGTGIYGYTF.

The chain carries TRBV27 and TRBJ1-2; tentatively, D is TRBD1 (5 bases). The ends were cut back, 8 bases at V and 1 base at J, with 26 bases in the middle. CDR3 length: 18 residues. The V gene's germline CDR1 is MNHEY and CDR2 SMNVEV (reference sequence). The CDR3 loop reads CASPPYRGLKRHNYGYTF. The CDR3 bases are TGTGCCAGCCCGCCCTATAGGGGCCTAAAAAGACATAACTATGGCTACACCTTC.

The rearrangement uses TRBV18 and TRBJ2-1; TRBD1 might be the D (6 bases). This CDR3 has 17 amino acids. V was pared by 0 bases and J by 7 bases, with 19 bases between. Germline CDR1 reads KGHSH; CDR2 reads LQKENI. DNA for the CDR3: TGTGCCAGCTCACCACCCCTTACAGGGAAATACGTAAATGAGCAGTTCTTC. It codes for CASSPPLTGKYVNEQFF.

The V and J genes are TRBV4-1 and TRBJ2-1, with D possibly being TRBD2 (5 bases). The CDR3 totals 16 residues. V was clipped by 0 bases and J by 0 bases, with 9 bases between them. The germline V gene has CDR1 MGHRA and CDR2 YSYEKL. CDR3 residues: CASSQEHGSSYNEQFF. Here the CDR3 DNA reads TGCGCCAGCAGCCAAGAGCATGGGAGCTCCTACAATGAGCAGTTCTTC.

V is TRBV19 and J is TRBJ2-3, with 9 bases fitting TRBD2. The CDR3 spans 15 residues. Trimming cost V 4 bases and J 3 bases; bases outside gene matches: 5. CDR1 LNHDA and CDR2 SQIVND come from the germline V gene (reference sequence). In nucleotides, the CDR3 is TGTGCCAGTAGTACGACTAGCGGCGGAACAGATACGCAGTATTTT. Translating it yields CASSTTSGGTDTQYF.

CDR3 DNA sequence: TGTGCCAGCAGTGAAGGTTGGACAGGGGATTCACCCCTCCACTTT. Translated: CASSEGWTGDSPLHF. This chain connects TRBV6-1 to TRBJ1-6, with 9 nucleotides matching TRBD1. The CDR3 contains 15 residues. The junction had 3 bases not matched to a gene; V was cut back by 1 base and J by 8 bases. Germline CDR1 and CDR2: MNHNS and SASEGT.